This T cell receptor (beta chain) was obtained from a study of CD8 T cells in Susac syndrome. The RNA, about 0.5 to 1 ug, was put through reverse transcription using random hexamers. Multiplex PCR with immunoSEQ amplified the TCR beta CDR3 across 54 Vbeta and 13 Jbeta. TCRdb re-called the immunoSEQ multiplex PCR reads through MiXCR, storing one row per CDR3 protein. The sample includes roughly 130,000 distinct CDR3 sequences, about 95% of them seen just once. V was cut by 5 bases and J by 5 bases, with 14 bases left in between. The CDR3 is 14 residues long. Germline CDR1 reads MNHEY; CDR2 reads SMNVEV (reference sequence).

Material: CD4+ T cells from PBMCs. This receptor was obtained from a human donor with multiple sclerosis. J is TRBJ2-3 and V is TRBV27; D may correspond to TRBD1 or TRBD2 (5 bases each). The CDR3 reads CASSPLLGRDTQYF. Here the CDR3 DNA reads TGTGCCAGCAGTCCTCTTTTGGGACGAGATACGCAGTATTTT.